This T cell receptor (beta chain) appears in the sequencing data of a study of cytomegalovirus exposure and HLA in healthy donors. V lost 5 bases and J 2 bases, leaving 13 bases between the germline ends. This CDR3 is 14 amino acids long. Germline CDR1 SGHTA, CDR2 FQGNSA. Sequencing was performed with immunoSEQ multiplex PCR; in TCRdb, only in-frame clones are kept and a portion is missing. The sample contains 43,000 or so clones, roughly 92% of which appear only once. The clonotype comes from a man between 18 and 29 years old in good health and CMV-seronegative. This sequence joins TRBV7-2 and TRBJ2-7, with D possibly being TRBD1 (6 bases). The source material was PBMCs. The CDR3 bases are TGTGCCAGCAGCCTTTACAGGGACCCCTACGAGCAGTACTTC. Protein product: CASSLYRDPYEQYF.